This T cell receptor (beta chain) was retrieved from a study of cytomegalovirus exposure and HLA in healthy donors. CDR1 and CDR2 from the germline V gene are LNHNV and YYDKDF (reference sequence). The ends lost 3 bases at V and 3 bases at J; junction bases unmatched: 7. The CDR3 is made up of 15 amino acids. Vbeta (60) and Jbeta (13) primers were used in the PCR. The repertoire was sequenced with immunoSEQ multiplex PCR; TCRdb's copy has only in-frame clones and lacks some. The sample lists roughly 90,000 clones, 82% occurring once. As to this clone: The CDR3 does not end in the conserved phenylalanine or tryptophan, so this is likely a read error.

The sequence came from a man younger than 40 in good health and CMV-seropositive. The sample comprised PBMCs. The chain employs TRBV15 and TRBJ2-7; 8 nucleotides align to TRBD2. The CDR3 sequence: CATSSELAGRYEQYL. The CDR3 DNA reads TGTGCCACCAGCAGTGAGCTAGCGGGCCGCTACGAGCAGTACCTC.